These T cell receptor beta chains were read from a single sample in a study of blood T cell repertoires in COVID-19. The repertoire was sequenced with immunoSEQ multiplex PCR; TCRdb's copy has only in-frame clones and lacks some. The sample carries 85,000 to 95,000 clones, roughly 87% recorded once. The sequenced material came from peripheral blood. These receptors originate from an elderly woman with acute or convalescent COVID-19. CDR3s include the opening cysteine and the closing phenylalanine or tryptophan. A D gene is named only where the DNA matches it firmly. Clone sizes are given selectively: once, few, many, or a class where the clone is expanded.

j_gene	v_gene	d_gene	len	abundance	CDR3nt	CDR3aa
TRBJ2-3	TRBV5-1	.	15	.	TGCGCCAGCAGCTGGGGCAGTCGATACACAGATACGCAGTATTTT	CASSWGSRYTDTQYF
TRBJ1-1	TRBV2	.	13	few	TGTGCCAGCAGTGACCAGAGGGGGACTGAAGCTTTCTTT	CASSDQRGTEAFF
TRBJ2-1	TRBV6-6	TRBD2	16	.	TGTGCCAGCATTGATCGACTAGCCGGCTCCTACAATGAGCAGTTCTTC	CASIDRLAGSYNEQFF
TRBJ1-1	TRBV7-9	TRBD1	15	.	TGTGCCAGCAGCTCAGTAGTGACAGGGTACACTGAAGCTTTCTTT	CASSSVVTGYTEAFF
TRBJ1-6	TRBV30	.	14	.	TGTGCCTGGAGTGTACACAGGGATAATTCACCCCTCCACTTT	CAWSVHRDNSPLHF
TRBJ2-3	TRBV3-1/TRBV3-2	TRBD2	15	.	TGTGCCAGCAGCCGAGGGACTAGGTTGCGGGATACGCAGTATTTT	CASSRGTRLRDTQYF
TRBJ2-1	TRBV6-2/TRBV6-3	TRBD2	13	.	TGTGCCAGCAGTTCGGGAGCGGGGAATGAGCAGTTCTTC	CASSSGAGNEQFF
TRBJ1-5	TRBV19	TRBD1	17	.	TGTGCCAGTAGTGCCCGGGACAGACTACGTAGCAATCAGCCCCAGCATTTT	CASSARDRLRSNQPQHF
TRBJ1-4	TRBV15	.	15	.	TGTGCCACCAGCAGAGCAAGGACTGAACATGAAAAACTGTTTTTT	CATSRARTEHEKLFF
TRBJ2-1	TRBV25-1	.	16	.	TGTGCCAGCAGTGAACTAACCTTAAGCTCCTACAATGAGCAGTTCTTC	CASSELTLSSYNEQFF
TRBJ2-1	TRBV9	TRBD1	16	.	TGTGCCAGCAGCGACGACCGGGACAGATATTACAATGAGCAGTTCTTC	CASSDDRDRYYNEQFF
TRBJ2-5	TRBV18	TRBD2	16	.	TGTGCCAGCTCACCACCGGCGCTAGCGGGAGGAGAGACCCAGTACTTC	CASSPPALAGGETQYF
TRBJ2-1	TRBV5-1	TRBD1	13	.	TGCGCCAGCGGCAGGACAGGGGACAATGAGCAGTTCTTC	CASGRTGDNEQFF
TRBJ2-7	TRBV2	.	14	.	TGTGCCAGCAGTATAAGACAGGCGGGAGTAGAGCAGTACTTC	CASSIRQAGVEQYF
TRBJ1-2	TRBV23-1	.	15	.	TGCGCCAGCAGTAGCCGGGACACAACTAACTATGGCTACACCTTC	CASSSRDTTNYGYTF
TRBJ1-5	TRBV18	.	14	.	TGTGCCAGCTCACCCCCGGGGGGGGATCAGCCCCAGCATTTT	CASSPPGGDQPQHF
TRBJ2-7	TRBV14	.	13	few	TGTGCCAGCAGCCAAGTGTTACGGGGCGAGCAGTACTTC	CASSQVLRGEQYF
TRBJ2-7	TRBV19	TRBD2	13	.	TGTGCCACTCGGGGGAGGGTGGGATACGAGCAGTACTTC	CATRGRVGYEQYF
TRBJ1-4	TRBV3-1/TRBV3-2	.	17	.	TGTGCCAGCAGCCAAGGGGCACCTAGTCAGCGGGGGGAAAAACTGTTTTTT	CASSQGAPSQRGEKLFF
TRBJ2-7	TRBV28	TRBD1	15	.	TGTGCCAGCGAGAGAGGGGGCGTCGGGTCCTACGAGCAGTACTTC	CASERGGVGSYEQYF
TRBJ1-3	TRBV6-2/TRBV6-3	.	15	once	TGTGCCAGCAGCACCCCGGGGGGAACGAGAAACACCATATATTTT	CASSTPGGTRNTIYF
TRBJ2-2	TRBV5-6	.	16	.	TGTGCCAGCAGCTTTCGGGCAGGGGCGGCCACCGGGGAGCTGTTTTTT	CASSFRAGAATGELFF
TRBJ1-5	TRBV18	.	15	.	TGTGCCAGCTCACCAGGCGGGACGAGGGATCAGCCCCAGCATTTT	CASSPGGTRDQPQHF
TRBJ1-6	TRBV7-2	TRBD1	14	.	TGTGCCAGCAGCAGGGACAGGGGGCTACCTAACCTCCACTTT	CASSRDRGLPNLHF
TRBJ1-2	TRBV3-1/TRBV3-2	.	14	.	TGTGCCAGCAGCCAAGATCCGTCAGACTATGGCTACACCTTC	CASSQDPSDYGYTF
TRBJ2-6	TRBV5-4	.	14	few	TGTGCCAGCAGCTCTAATTCTGGGGCCAACGTCCTGACTTTC	CASSSNSGANVLTF
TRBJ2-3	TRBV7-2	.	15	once	TGTGCCAGCAGCTTCCAGCGGCCTAGCACAGATACGCAGTATTTT	CASSFQRPSTDTQYF
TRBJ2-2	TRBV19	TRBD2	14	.	TGTGCCACCAAGGGACTACCGAACACCGGGGAGCTGTTTTTT	CATKGLPNTGELFF
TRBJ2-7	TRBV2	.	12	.	TGTGCCATCGTAGGGACATCCTACGAGCAGTACTTC	CAIVGTSYEQYF
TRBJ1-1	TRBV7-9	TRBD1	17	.	TGTGCCAGCAGCCAATACGTGGACCGACAGGGGGGTACTGAAGCTTTCTTT	CASSQYVDRQGGTEAFF
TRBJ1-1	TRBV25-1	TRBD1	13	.	TGTGCCAGCAGTCAACAGGGGACCACTGAAGCTTTCTTT	CASSQQGTTEAFF
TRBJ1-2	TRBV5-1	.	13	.	TGCGCCAGCAGCTTGGTACAGGGCGGTGGCTACACCTTC	CASSLVQGGGYTF
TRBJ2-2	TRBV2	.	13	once	TGTGCCAGCAGTGAGACATCAACCGGGGAGCTGTTTTTT	CASSETSTGELFF
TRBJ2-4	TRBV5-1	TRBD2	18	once	TGCGCCAGCAGCTTGGAACTAGCGGGAGGGCGAGGCAAAAACATTCAGTACTTC	CASSLELAGGRGKNIQYF
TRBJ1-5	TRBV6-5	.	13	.	TGTGCCAGCATGTCATCAAAAAATCAGCCCCAGCATTTT	CASMSSKNQPQHF
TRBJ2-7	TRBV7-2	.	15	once	TGTGCCAGCAGCTTAGGTCTACAGCTTCCCTACGAGCAGTACTTC	CASSLGLQLPYEQYF
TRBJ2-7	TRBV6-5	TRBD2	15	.	TGTGCCAGCAGTTACTCGATAGTTCCGGGAGGCGAGCAGTACTTC	CASSYSIVPGGEQYF
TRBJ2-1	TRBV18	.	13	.	TGTGCCAGCTCACCAGCAGTTTACAATGAGCAGTTCTTC	CASSPAVYNEQFF
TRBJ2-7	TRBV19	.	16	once	TGTGCCAGTAGTGCCGCCGGACGGGAGAGGGGATACGAGCAGTACTTC	CASSAAGRERGYEQYF
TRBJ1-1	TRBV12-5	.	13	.	TGTGCTAGTGGCCGGGGGGAGAACACTGAAGCTTTCTTT	CASGRGENTEAFF